This T cell receptor beta chain was retrieved from a study of blood T cell repertoires in COVID-19. Study-wide context: COVID-19 samples from acute and convalescent phases originated in the United States, Italy and Spain. From T cells, B-cell-depleted T cells, or PBMCs came the material, which was cDNA or gDNA.

Authors' analysis steps: Amplification of reference gene primers provided the estimated nucleated cell counts. This table comes from immunoSEQ multiplex PCR, and its TCRdb copy is limited to in-frame clones, with some not included. The DNA gave D and trimming, while V, J and clone size come from that table. The sample lists around 200,000 clones, 85% to 90% occurring once. V lost 4 bases, J lost 6 bases, and 4 bases stayed unmatched. This CDR3 region has 14 residues. Germline assignment: CDR1 MNHEY and CDR2 SVGEGT. The sample taken for sequencing was peripheral blood. The clonotype was recovered from a woman under 30 who had recovered from COVID-19. This chain connects TRBV6-2 or TRBV6-3 to TRBJ2-7; 12 bases are shared with TRBD2. The CDR3 nucleotides are TGTGCCAGCAGTTTGGGACTAGCGGGTGTCGAGCAGTACGTC. Translated, it gives CASSLGLAGVEQYV.